What follows are 9 T cell receptor beta chains derived from one specimen sequenced in a study of T-cell reconstitution after alpha-beta-depleted transplantation in children (dated by TCRdb to about 2016). The intended sense of this specimen's treatment or condition label: allogeneic hematopoietic cell transplantation with graft depleted of TCRalphabeta T cells and CD19 B cells. The method behind the library was PCR. Data came from an Illumina HiSeq 2500. TCR libraries were prepared with molecular barcoding, using unique molecular identifiers to normalize TCRbeta repertoire quantification. TCRdb applied fastp at Q25 and MiXCR to the public reads, then kept only in-frame beta chains. All rows with the same CDR3 protein become a single entry with the most common DNA and genes. For this sample the table gives roughly 220,000 distinct CDR3 sequences, of which roughly 9.1% were detected only once. Roughly a third of the sample belongs to the ten largest clones.

Sample: PBMCs, mostly from graft donor cells, taken 360 days after TCRalphabeta/CD19-depleted stem cell transplant. These receptor sequences come from a male patient between 2 and 10 years old who had a stem cell transplant for acute myeloid leukemia, so the T cells may come from the graft donor.

This clonotype has a handful of counts. The gene calls are TRBV12-3 or TRBV12-4 and TRBJ1-2; D is perhaps TRBD1 (5 bases). The germline V and J ends were trimmed by 5 bases and 7 bases, with 11 bases remaining between them. The length of the CDR3 is 12 residues. CDR3 nucleotide sequence: TGTGCCAGCAGTCCTCGGGACGGTGGCTACACCTTC. Its protein is CASSPRDGGYTF.

This clonotype was counted ten times or more. V is TRBV5-1 and J is TRBJ2-1; the D gene is possibly TRBD2 (5 bases). Trimming stripped 1 base from V and 7 bases from J, with 9 bases between. There are 13 residues in the CDR3. CDR1 is SGHRS, CDR2 YFSETQ, per germline. The CDR3 reads CASSLPGGNEQFF. The CDR3 nucleotides read TGCGCCAGCAGCTTGCCGGGCGGGAATGAGCAGTTCTTC.

This rearrangement joins TRBV25-1 to TRBJ2-5; TRBD2 might be the D (6 bases). Germline-derived CDR1 and CDR2 are MGHDK and SYGVNS. The CDR3 consists of 14 residues. V was trimmed by 4 bases and J by 4 bases, leaving 13 bases between them. CDR3 loop: CASSVAGSGETQYF. The CDR3 DNA is TGTGCCAGCAGTGTGGCGGGAAGCGGAGAGACCCAGTACTTC.

This clonotype has a handful of counts. This chain links TRBV6-5 with TRBJ2-7; D possibly corresponds to TRBD1 (6 bases). V lost 1 base and J 4 bases, leaving 20 bases between the germline ends. CDR1 and CDR2 (germline): MNHEY, SVGAGI. This CDR3 is 17 amino acids long. The CDR3 loop reads CASSYFGTLLPHYEQYF. The CDR3 DNA sequence: TGTGCCAGCAGTTACTTTGGGACACTTCTACCCCATTACGAGCAGTACTTC.

V and J are TRBV3-1 and TRBJ2-7, with D perhaps matching TRBD1 (6 bases). V was trimmed by 3 bases and J by 2 bases, leaving 14 bases between them. The germline CDR1 and CDR2 sequences are LGHDT and YNNKEL (reference sequence). The CDR3 is 15 residues long. The CDR3 loop is CASSHAGTRAYEQYF. In DNA form, the CDR3 reads TGTGCCAGCAGCCACGCCGGGACAAGAGCCTACGAGCAGTACTTC.

This clonotype has a count of ten or more. The chain uses TRBV12-3 or TRBV12-4 and TRBJ2-1; 7 nucleotides align to TRBD2. Germline trimming cut 3 bases from V and 2 bases from J; bases unmatched to any gene: 1. CDR3 length equals 14 residues. The CDR3, as DNA: TGTGCCAGCAGTTTTGGGGGGGCCTACAATGAGCAGTTCTTC. It encodes CASSFGGAYNEQFF.

This clonotype has ten or more counts. V usage is TRBV12-3 or TRBV12-4 and J usage is TRBJ2-1; 9 bases are shared with TRBD2. Unmatched junction bases numbered 1, after V lost 4 bases and J lost 0 bases. The CDR3 runs 15 residues. The CDR3 is CASSSSGASYNEQFF. The DNA of the CDR3 is TGTGCCAGCAGTTCTAGCGGGGCCTCCTACAATGAGCAGTTCTTC.

This chain joins TRBV6-5 and TRBJ2-3; 8 bases are a match to TRBD1. Looked up from germline, CDR1 is MNHEY and CDR2 is SVGAGI. The junction had 4 bases not matched to a gene; V was cut back by 2 bases and J by 3 bases. The CDR3 loop spans 15 amino acids. Written as DNA, the CDR3 is TGTGCCAGCAGTTACGACAGGGGAAATACAGATACGCAGTATTTT. It specifies CASSYDRGNTDTQYF.

This clonotype appeared a single time. The junction does not match germline at one end; this may be a read error. V usage is TRBV6-5 and J usage is TRBJ2-3; D remains ambiguous. This CDR3 has 15 residues. Germline V gene lookup returns CDR1 MNHEY and CDR2 SVGAGI. The CDR3 reads CASSYRRHSTDTRYF. As DNA, the CDR3 is TGTGCCAGCAGTTATCGGCGGCACTCCACAGATACGCGGTATTTT.